What follows are 4 T cell receptor beta chains derived from one specimen sequenced in a study of blood T cell repertoires in COVID-19. Method: immunoSEQ multiplex PCR; TCRdb's copy keeps in-frame clones and lacks some. The sample has 150,000 to 200,000 clones; under 80% are singletons. Sequencing was carried out using peripheral blood. These receptors were taken from a man between 70 and 80 years old with acute or convalescent COVID-19.

The rearrangement uses TRBV7-2 and TRBJ2-1; possible D gene TRBD2, 6 bases. CDR1 and CDR2 (germline): SGHTA, FQGNSA. The V end lost 0 bases, the J end lost 7 bases, and 10 bases lay between the germline ends. The CDR3 totals 14 residues. CDR3 sequence (DNA): TGTGCCAGCAGCTTAGCACTAGCTACGAATGAGCAGTTCTTC. The encoded protein is CASSLALATNEQFF.

The chain recombines TRBV5-1 with TRBJ1-2; D not certain. V was shortened by 1 base and J by 5 bases, with 12 bases between the two germline ends. Germline V gene sequence: CDR1 SGHRS, CDR2 YFSETQ. This CDR3 has 14 amino acids. The DNA of the CDR3 is TGCGCCAGCAGCTTGACCAGTTATCCATATGGCTACACCTTC. Its protein is CASSLTSYPYGYTF. Using reference TRBV5-1 and TRBJ1-2 for the parts outside the CDR3, the full variable domain is KAGVTQTPRYLIKTRGQQVTLSCSPISGHRSVSWYQQTPGQGLQFLFEYFSETQRNKGNFPGRFSGRQFSNSRSEMNVSTLELGDSALYLCASSLTSYPYGYTFGSGTRLTVV.

The CDR3 protein is CASSSTGFGYGYTF. The CDR3 region has the DNA TGTGCCAGCAGCTCGACAGGGTTTGGCTATGGCTACACCTTC. The chain is built from TRBV7-9 and TRBJ1-2, with 7 bases fitting TRBD1. This CDR3 has 14 residues. J lost 4 bases, V lost 4 bases, and 6 bases had no gene match. Per germline, CDR1 SEHNR and CDR2 FQNEAQ (reference sequence).

This chain links TRBV11-2 with TRBJ2-1, with TRBD2 identical over 14 bases. The CDR3 is 16 residues long. The V and J ends lost 4 bases and 8 bases, in that order; junction bases with no gene match: 7. CDR1 and CDR2 from the germline V gene are SGHAT and FQNNGV. Written as DNA, the CDR3 is TGTGCCAGCAGCTCCGGGACTAGCGGGAGTGGGGATGAGCAGTTCTTC. Its protein is CASSSGTSGSGDEQFF.